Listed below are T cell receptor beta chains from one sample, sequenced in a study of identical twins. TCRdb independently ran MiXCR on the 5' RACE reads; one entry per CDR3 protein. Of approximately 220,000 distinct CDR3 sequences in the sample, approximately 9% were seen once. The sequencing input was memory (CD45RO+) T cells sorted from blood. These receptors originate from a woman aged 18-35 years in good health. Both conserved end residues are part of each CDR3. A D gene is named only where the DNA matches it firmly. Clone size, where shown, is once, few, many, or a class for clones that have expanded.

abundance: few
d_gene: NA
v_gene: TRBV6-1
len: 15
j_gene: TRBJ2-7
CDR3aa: CASSETWSAGSEQYF
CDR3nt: TGTGCCAGCAGTGAAACGTGGTCTGCAGGGAGCGAGCAGTACTTC

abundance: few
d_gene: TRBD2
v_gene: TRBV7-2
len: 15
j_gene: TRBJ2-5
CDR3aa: CASSSRAGVQETQYF
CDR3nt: TGTGCCAGCAGCTCGAGGGCGGGGGTTCAAGAGACCCAGTACTTC

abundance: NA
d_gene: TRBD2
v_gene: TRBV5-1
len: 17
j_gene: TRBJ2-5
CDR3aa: CASSLGRLAGHQETQYF
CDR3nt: TGCGCCAGCAGCTTGGGGAGACTAGCGGGACACCAAGAGACCCAGTACTTC

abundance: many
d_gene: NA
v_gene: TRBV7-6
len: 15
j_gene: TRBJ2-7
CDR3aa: CASSLGGTFDYEQYF
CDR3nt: TGTGCCAGCAGCTTAGGGGGGACATTTGACTACGAGCAGTACTTC

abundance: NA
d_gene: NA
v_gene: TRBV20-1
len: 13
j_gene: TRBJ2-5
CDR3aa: CSASGLPEETQYF
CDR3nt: TGCAGTGCTAGTGGGCTACCTGAAGAGACCCAGTACTTC

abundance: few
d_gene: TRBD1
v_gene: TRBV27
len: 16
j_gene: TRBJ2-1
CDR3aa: CASSYTGTATPGEQFF
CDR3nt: TGTGCCAGCAGTTATACCGGGACAGCCACACCTGGTGAGCAGTTCTTC

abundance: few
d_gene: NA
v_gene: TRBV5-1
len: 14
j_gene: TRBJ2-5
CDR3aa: CASSFSNYQETQYF
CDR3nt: TGCGCCAGCAGCTTTTCGAATTACCAAGAGACCCAGTACTTC

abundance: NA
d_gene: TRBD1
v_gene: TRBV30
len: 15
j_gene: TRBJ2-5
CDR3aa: CAWSAGQGYQETQYF
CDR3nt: TGTGCCTGGAGTGCGGGACAGGGCTACCAAGAGACCCAGTACTTC

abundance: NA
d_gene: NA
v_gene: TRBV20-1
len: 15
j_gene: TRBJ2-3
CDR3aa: CSAPRRGGDTDTQYF
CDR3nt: TGCAGTGCCCCCAGGCGAGGGGGGGACACAGATACGCAGTATTTT

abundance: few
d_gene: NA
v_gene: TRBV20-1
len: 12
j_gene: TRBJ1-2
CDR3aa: CSAPRGESGYTF
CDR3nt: TGCAGTGCTCCCCGGGGGGAAAGTGGCTACACCTTC

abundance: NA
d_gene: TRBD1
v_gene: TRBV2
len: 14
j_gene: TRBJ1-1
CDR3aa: CASRDRDRVGQAFF
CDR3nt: TGTGCCAGCAGGGACCGGGACAGGGTGGGACAAGCTTTCTTT

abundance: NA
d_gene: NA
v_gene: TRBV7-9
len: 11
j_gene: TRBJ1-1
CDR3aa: CASSLLMGAFF
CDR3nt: TGTGCCAGCAGCTTACTGATGGGGGCTTTCTTT

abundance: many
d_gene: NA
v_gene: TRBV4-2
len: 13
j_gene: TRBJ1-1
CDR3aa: CASSQETNTEAFF
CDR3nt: TGTGCCAGCAGCCAGGAGACGAACACTGAAGCTTTCTTT

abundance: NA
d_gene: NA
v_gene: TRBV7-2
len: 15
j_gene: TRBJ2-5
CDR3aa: CASSRMSTGQETQYF
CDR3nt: TGTGCCAGCAGCCGTATGAGCACCGGCCAAGAGACCCAGTACTTC

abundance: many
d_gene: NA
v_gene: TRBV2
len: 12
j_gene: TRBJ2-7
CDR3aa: CASRGPAYEQYF
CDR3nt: TGTGCCAGTCGGGGGCCGGCCTACGAGCAGTACTTC

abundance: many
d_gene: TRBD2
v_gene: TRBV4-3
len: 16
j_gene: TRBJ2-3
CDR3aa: CASSQDFSGALDTQYF
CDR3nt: TGCGCCAGCAGCCAAGATTTCAGCGGGGCCCTAGATACGCAGTATTTT

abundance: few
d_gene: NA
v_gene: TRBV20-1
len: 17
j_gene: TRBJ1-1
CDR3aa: CSARRGWSGRQHTEAFF
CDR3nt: TGCAGTGCTAGAAGAGGATGGTCGGGGAGACAACACACTGAAGCTTTCTTT

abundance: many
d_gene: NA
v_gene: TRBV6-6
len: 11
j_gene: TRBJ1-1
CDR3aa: CASSLDGDPFF
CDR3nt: TGTGCCAGCAGTTTGGACGGGGACCCTTTCTTT

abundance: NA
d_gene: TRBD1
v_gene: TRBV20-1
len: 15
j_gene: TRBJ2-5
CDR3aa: CSARRPGQLRETQYF
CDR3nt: TGCAGTGCTAGACGCCCGGGACAGCTCCGGGAGACCCAGTACTTC

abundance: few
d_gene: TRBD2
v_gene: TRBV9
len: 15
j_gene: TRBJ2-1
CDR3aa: CASSALAGAYNEQFF
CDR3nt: TGTGCCAGCAGCGCTTTAGCGGGGGCGTACAATGAGCAGTTCTTC

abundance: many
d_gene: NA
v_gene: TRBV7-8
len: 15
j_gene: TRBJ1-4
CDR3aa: CASSRAAQINEKLFF
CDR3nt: TGTGCCAGCAGCCGGGCGGCTCAAATTAATGAAAAACTGTTTTTT

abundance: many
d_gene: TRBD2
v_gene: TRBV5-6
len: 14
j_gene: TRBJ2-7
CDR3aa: CASSLAAGVGEQYF
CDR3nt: TGTGCCAGCAGCTTGGCAGCGGGAGTCGGGGAGCAGTACTTC

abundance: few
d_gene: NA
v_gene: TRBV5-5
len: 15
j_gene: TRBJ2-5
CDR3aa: CASSPPITGFETQYF
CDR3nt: TGTGCCAGCAGCCCACCAATTACAGGTTTCGAGACCCAGTACTTC

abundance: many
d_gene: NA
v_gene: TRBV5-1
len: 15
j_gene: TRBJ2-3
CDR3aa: CASSLASVGADTQYF
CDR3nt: TGCGCCAGCAGCTTGGCCAGCGTGGGGGCAGATACGCAGTATTTT

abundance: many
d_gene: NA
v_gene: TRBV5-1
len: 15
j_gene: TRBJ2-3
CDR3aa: CASSFYGSSTDTQYF
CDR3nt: TGCGCCAGCAGCTTCTACGGGAGTAGCACAGATACGCAGTATTTT

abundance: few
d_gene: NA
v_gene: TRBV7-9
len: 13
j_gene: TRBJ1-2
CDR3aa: CASSLTGYSGYTF
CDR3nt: TGTGCCAGCAGCTTAACCGGGTATAGCGGCTACACCTTC

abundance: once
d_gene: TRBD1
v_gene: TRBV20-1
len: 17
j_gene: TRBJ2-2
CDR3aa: CSARAASGQGVTGELFF
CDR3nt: TGCAGTGCTAGAGCGGCATCGGGACAGGGGGTCACCGGGGAGCTGTTTTTT

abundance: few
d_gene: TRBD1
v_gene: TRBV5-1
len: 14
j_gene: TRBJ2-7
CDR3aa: CASSLTGVTYEQYF
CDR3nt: TGCGCCAGCAGCTTGACAGGGGTAACCTACGAGCAGTACTTC

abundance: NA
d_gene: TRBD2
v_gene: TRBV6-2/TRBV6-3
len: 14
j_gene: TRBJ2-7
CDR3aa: CASSPLAGSYEQYF
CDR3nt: TGTGCCAGCAGTCCCCTAGCGGGCTCCTACGAGCAGTACTTC

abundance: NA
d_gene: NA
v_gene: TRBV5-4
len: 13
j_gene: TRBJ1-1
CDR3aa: CASRINRDTEAFF
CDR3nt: TGTGCCAGCAGGATCAACAGGGACACTGAAGCTTTCTTT

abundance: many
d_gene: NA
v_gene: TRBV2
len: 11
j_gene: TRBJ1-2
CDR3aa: CASSPDYGYTF
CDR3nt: TGTGCCAGCTCACCAGACTATGGCTACACCTTC

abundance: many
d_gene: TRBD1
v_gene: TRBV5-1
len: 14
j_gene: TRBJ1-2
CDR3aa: CASRLGQANYGYTF
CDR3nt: TGCGCCAGCAGATTGGGACAGGCCAACTATGGCTACACCTTC